This is a list of T cell receptor beta chains from one sample in a study of Graves' ophthalmopathy and Graves' hyperthyroidism. MiXCR, applied by TCRdb to the multiplex PCR reads, yields one record per CDR3 protein. The sample shows over a million distinct CDR3 sequences, roughly two fifths of them seen only once. Sequenced material: peripheral blood or thyroid tissue (not recorded which). The receptors stem from an adult man with Graves' hyperthyroidism. CDR3s include the opening cysteine and the closing phenylalanine or tryptophan. Each record gives: V gene, clone size, J gene, D gene, CDR3 protein, CDR3 DNA. D genes are given only for firm matches. For some rows the clone size is stated as once, few or many, or as a class when expanded; others skip it.

TRBV10-3,.,TRBJ2-7,.,CASSPGGRGEQYF,TGTGCCAGCAGCCCAGGGGGGCGTGGAGAGCAGTACTTC
TRBV10-2,.,TRBJ2-7,TRBD2,CASSSPTSGGAYEQYF,TGTGCCAGCAGTTCTCCTACTAGCGGGGGGGCCTACGAGCAGTACTTC
TRBV9,many,TRBJ1-1,.,CASSVAAGNTEAFF,TGTGCCAGCAGCGTAGCAGCAGGGAACACTGAAGCTTTCTTT
TRBV7-2,many,TRBJ2-7,.,CASSLVAGEAYEQYF,TGTGCCAGCAGCTTAGTTGCGGGTGAGGCCTACGAGCAGTACTTC
TRBV7-8,many,TRBJ1-6,.,CASSQRTPDNSPLHF,TGTGCCAGCAGCCAGCGGACACCAGATAATTCACCCCTCCACTTT
TRBV7-8,.,TRBJ2-7,TRBD2,CASSYSHPTGTSGYEQYF,TGTGCCAGCAGTTACTCCCACCCCACCGGGACTAGCGGTTACGAGCAGTACTTC
TRBV15,.,TRBJ2-5,TRBD1,CATSLGGTGQETQYF,TGTGCCACCAGCTTAGGGGGGACAGGTCAAGAGACCCAGTACTTC
TRBV10-3,.,TRBJ1-1,.,CAISERRLGDTEAFF,TGTGCCATCAGTGAAAGACGGCTGGGGGACACTGAAGCTTTCTTT
TRBV11-2,.,TRBJ1-6,TRBD1,CASRMDRGTPLHF,TGTGCCAGCAGGATGGACAGGGGGACACCCCTCCACTTT
TRBV9,many,TRBJ2-2,TRBD1,CASSMRTGITGELFF,TGTGCCAGCAGCATGAGGACAGGGATCACCGGGGAGCTGTTTTTT
TRBV7-9,many,TRBJ2-2,.,CASPTGELFF,TGTGCCAGCCCCACCGGGGAGCTGTTTTTT
TRBV12-3/TRBV12-4,.,TRBJ1-6,.,CASRGQGTSPLHF,TGTGCCAGCAGAGGGCAGGGAACATCACCCCTCCACTTT
TRBV20-1,.,TRBJ1-2,.,CKPPFVGAGYGYTF,TGCAAACCACCCTTCGTCGGGGCTGGCTATGGCTACACCTTC
TRBV2,.,TRBJ1-6,TRBD1,CASSGTGPYNSPLHF,TGTGCCAGCAGCGGGACAGGGCCTTACAATTCACCCCTCCACTTT
TRBV5-1,few,TRBJ2-7,TRBD1,CASRSGQGANYEQYF,TGCGCCAGCAGATCTGGACAGGGTGCAAACTACGAGCAGTACTTC
TRBV20-1,many,TRBJ1-1,.,CSAFKQGLNTEAFF,TGCAGTGCTTTTAAACAGGGATTGAACACTGAAGCTTTCTTT
TRBV10-3,.,TRBJ2-7,.,CAISLALGAYEQYF,TGTGCCATCAGCTTGGCCTTGGGGGCCTACGAGCAGTACTTC
TRBV12-3/TRBV12-4,many,TRBJ1-2,.,CASTLGNGYTF,TGTGCCAGCACCCTAGGGAATGGCTACACCTTC
TRBV5-1,few,TRBJ1-1,.,CASSLGVRDTEAFF,TGCGCCAGCAGCTTAGGGGTCCGGGACACTGAAGCTTTCTTT
TRBV6-5,few,TRBJ1-5,TRBD1,CASRRDRGPQPQHF,TGTGCCAGCAGACGGGACAGGGGGCCTCAGCCCCAGCATTTT
TRBV12-3/TRBV12-4,many,TRBJ1-2,TRBD1,CASRSSTGGLGYGYTF,TGTGCCAGCAGGTCTTCTACAGGGGGACTGGGCTATGGCTACACCTTC
TRBV4-1,.,TRBJ1-5,.,CASSQVVESNQPQHF,TGCGCCAGCAGCCAAGTAGTTGAGAGCAATCAGCCCCAGCATTTT
TRBV29-1,medium-sized,TRBJ1-2,.,CSVFANGGYTF,TGCAGCGTTTTTGCGAATGGGGGCTACACCTTC
TRBV7-9,many,TRBJ1-6,.,CASSPRLGDSPLHF,TGTGCCAGCAGCCCCCGTCTAGGGGATTCACCCCTCCACTTT
TRBV24-1,few,TRBJ1-4,TRBD1,CATSAARTGNEKLFF,TGTGCCACCAGTGCGGCCAGGACAGGGAATGAAAAACTGTTTTTT
TRBV15,.,TRBJ1-1,.,CATSRDASGKNTEAFF,TGTGCCACCAGCAGAGACGCTAGCGGGAAGAACACCGAAGCTTTCTTT
TRBV28,few,TRBJ2-7,TRBD2,CASSSLTSGSGWVQYF,TGTGCCAGCAGTTCGCTGACTAGCGGGAGTGGTTGGGTGCAGTACTTC
TRBV7-3,many,TRBJ1-2,.,CASSPATGNGYTF,TGTGCCAGCAGCCCCGCGACGGGGAATGGCTACACCTTC
TRBV10-2,.,TRBJ1-3,TRBD1,CASSELTGDSGNTIYF,TGCGCCAGCAGTGAGTTAACAGGGGACTCTGGAAACACCATATATTTT
TRBV19,many,TRBJ1-5,.,CASSRFRGGGGYSNQPQHF,TGTGCCAGTAGTCGATTTCGTGGTGGCGGGGGATATAGCAATCAGCCCCAGCATTTT
TRBV9,.,TRBJ1-1,.,CASSVDAGPITETFF,TGTGCCAGCAGCGTAGATGCGGGCCCTATCACTGAAACTTTCTTT
TRBV27,.,TRBJ2-2,TRBD2,CASSLLGLGVDTGELFF,TGTGCCAGCAGTCTACTGGGACTAGGGGTCGACACCGGGGAGCTGTTTTTT
TRBV19,.,TRBJ1-5,.,CASSRDIYSNQPQHF,TGTGCCAGTAGTAGGGACATCTATAGCAATCAGCCCCAGCATTTT
TRBV7-6,.,TRBJ2-5,TRBD2,CTSSFGTNQETQYF,TGTACCAGCAGCTTCGGGACTAACCAAGAGACCCAGTACTTC
TRBV7-9,.,TRBJ1-5,.,CASSLGWGRQPQHF,TGTGCCAGCAGCTTAGGATGGGGCAGGCAGCCCCAGCATTTT
TRBV29-1,few,TRBJ2-3,.,CSVLRWDTQYF,TGCAGCGTCCTCCGGTGGGATACGCAGTATTTT
TRBV12-3/TRBV12-4,.,TRBJ1-3,.,CASSIRGAIYF,TGTGCCAGCAGCATTAGGGGGGCCATATATTTT
TRBV5-5,.,TRBJ1-4,.,CASSFYGEALQELFF,TGTGCCAGCAGCTTTTACGGGGAGGCACTTCAGGAACTGTTTTTT
TRBV9,.,TRBJ2-5,TRBD1,CASSPNARGLAGETQYF,TGTGCCAGCAGTCCGAACGCGAGGGGGCTCGCTGGAGAGACCCAGTACTTC
TRBV6-6,many,TRBJ2-5,.,CATIPGHSGETQYF,TGTGCCACCATCCCCGGGCACAGCGGGGAGACCCAGTACTTC
TRBV7-8,few,TRBJ2-7,TRBD2,CASSRIGLAGSSGEQYF,TGCGCCAGCAGCCGGATCGGACTAGCGGGAAGTTCGGGAGAGCAGTACTTC
TRBV12-3/TRBV12-4,few,TRBJ1-3,TRBD1,CASSQVRTGPGNTIYF,TGTGCCAGCAGCCAAGTCCGGACAGGGCCCGGAAACACCATATATTTT
TRBV24-1,many,TRBJ2-7,.,CATSDSNSDEQYF,TGTGCCACCAGTGATTCAAATTCGGACGAGCAGTACTTC